Each of the 10 T cell receptor beta chains below was sequenced from the same sample in a study of Ad26.COV2.S vaccination and SARS-CoV-2 variants. Treatment in this sample: some 20 received Ad26.COV2.S at low or high dose, single or two shots; roughly 5 received placebo; per-sample allocation not given. Material that was analyzed had been drawn on day 63 after the first vaccine or placebo injection. Repertoires were generated with immunoSEQ multiplex PCR, while TCRdb's copy carries only in-frame clones and drops some. The sample lists about 440,000 clones; around nine tenths were seen once. This sample comprised peripheral blood, obtained in a trial of Ad26.COV2.S vaccine versus placebo. Receptors originate from a person aged 18-65 years who received the Ad26.COV2.S COVID-19 vaccine or a placebo.

This chain links TRBV7-2 with TRBJ2-5; possible D gene TRBD2, 5 bases. Trimming stripped 3 bases from V and 0 bases from J, with 5 bases between. The CDR3 consists of 13 residues. Germline loops: CDR1 SGHTA, CDR2 FQGNSA. The CDR3 coding sequence is TGTGCCAGCAGCTTGGACTACCAAGAGACCCAGTACTTC. Protein product: CASSLDYQETQYF.

The chain recombines TRBV2 with TRBJ2-1; maybe TRBD2 (5 bases). Trimming left V 3 bases short and J 5 bases short, with 14 bases between. Germline lookup yields CDR1 SNHLY and CDR2 FYNNEI. The CDR3 is made up of 15 amino acids. CDR3 region: CASSERSGGHNEQFF. The CDR3, as DNA: TGTGCCAGCAGTGAGCGCAGCGGAGGACACAATGAGCAGTTCTTC.

The chain combines TRBV28 with TRBJ1-1; the D is unclear. This CDR3 spans 13 amino acids. With 5 bases removed from V and 6 bases from J, the gap between germline ends came to 13 bases. Per germline, CDR1 MDHEN and CDR2 SYDVKM. The CDR3 region is CASSLTTVPEAFF. The CDR3 bases are TGTGCCAGCAGTCTAACTACAGTACCTGAAGCTTTCTTT. Full variable domain (rest looked up from reference TRBV28 and TRBJ1-1): DVKVTQSSRYLVKRTGEKVFLECVQDMDHENMFWYRQDPGLGLRLIYFSYDVKMKEKGDIPEGYSVSREKKERFSLILESASTNQTSMYLCASSLTTVPEAFFGQGTRLTVV.

This clone was picked up a small number of times. This sequence joins TRBV4-1 and TRBJ2-1; 14 nucleotides match TRBD2. The CDR3 is 16 residues long. The germline CDR1 and CDR2 sequences are MGHRA and YSYEKL. Trimming cost V 4 bases and J 7 bases; bases outside gene matches: 6. CDR3 residues: CASSLAGTSGSNEQFF. Here the CDR3 DNA reads TGCGCCAGCAGCCTCGCCGGGACTAGCGGGAGTAATGAGCAGTTCTTC.

The J gene is TRBJ2-2, the V gene TRBV27, with 9 bases fitting TRBD1. Losses at the gene ends were 6 bases for V and 2 bases for J; bases not matched to a gene: 1. The CDR3 loop spans 14 amino acids. Looked up from germline, CDR1 is MNHEY and CDR2 is SMNVEV (reference sequence). The CDR3, as DNA: TGTGCCAGCAGAACAGGGGGCAACACCGGGGAGCTGTTTTTT. Residues: CASRTGGNTGELFF.

The J gene is TRBJ2-5, the V gene TRBV19; 8 positions agree with TRBD1. V shed 3 bases, J shed 4 bases, and the junction held 4 bases outside the gene matches. Germline loops: CDR1 LNHDA, CDR2 SQIVND (reference sequence). The CDR3 is 14 residues long. The CDR3 DNA sequence: TGTGCCAGTAGTATCGGACAGGGATCAGAGACCCAGTACTTC. Its protein product is CASSIGQGSETQYF.

This rearrangement joins TRBV19 to TRBJ2-3; D is uncertain. V was shortened by 8 bases and J by 4 bases, with 7 bases between the two germline ends. There are 11 residues in the CDR3. Germline V gives CDR1 LNHDA, CDR2 SQIVND (reference sequence). CDR3: CASGESDTQYF. CDR3 DNA: TGTGCCAGTGGCGAATCAGATACGCAGTATTTT.

V is TRBV19 and J is TRBJ2-1; no reliable D call. The CDR3 is made up of 16 amino acids. CDR1 LNHDA and CDR2 SQIVND come from the germline V gene (reference sequence). Trimming left V 3 bases short and J 5 bases short, with 17 bases between. The CDR3 DNA follows: TGTGCCAGTAGTATTTTCGGGCGGATGCAGCACAATGAGCAGTTCTTC. Its translation: CASSIFGRMQHNEQFF.

The chain recombines TRBV29-1 with TRBJ1-2, with TRBD1 matching 9 bases. Trimming took 8 bases from V and 4 from J; bases not matched to a gene: 5. CDR3 size: 12 residues. Germline V CDR1 and CDR2: SQVTM, ANQGSEA. CDR3 loop: CSLGDRAYGYTF. In DNA form, the CDR3 reads TGCAGCCTCGGGGACAGGGCCTATGGCTACACCTTC.

V and J are TRBV11-2 and TRBJ1-3; D not resolved. CDR3 length equals 12 residues. Looked up from germline, CDR1 is SGHAT and CDR2 is FQNNGV. The ends were cut back, 6 bases at V and 1 base at J, with 4 bases in the middle. CDR3 coding DNA: TGTGCCAGCAGATTTTCTGGAAACACCATATATTTT. This translates into CASRFSGNTIYF.